The sequence of this TCR beta chain was determined in a study of CD8 T cells in ankylosing spondylitis. Findings and caveats of the study: Within ankylosing spondylitis blood, a TCR beta motif made up of several highly homologous variants appeared to be characteristic.

The germline V gene encodes CDR1 MNHEY and CDR2 SVGAGI. The CDR3 is 16 amino acids. V lost 2 bases and J 4 bases, leaving 18 bases between the germline ends. Quantitative 5'-RACE with molecular barcodes was used to make the TCR beta libraries. TCRdb reanalysed the 5' RACE reads using MiXCR and keeps one entry per CDR3 protein. The sample holds about 440,000 distinct CDR3 sequences, 17% seen once. This clonotype was observed a single time. Its target is not known. J is TRBJ2-7 and V is TRBV6-5; TRBD1 is a possible D gene (5 bases). The sequenced sample consisted of blood, either unsorted or a sorted T cell fraction (not recorded which). This sequence was found in a male donor with ankylosing spondylitis. The CDR3 DNA sequence: TGTGCCAGCAGTTACAGGTACCCGGGTAGGACATACGAGCAGTACTTC. Translated, it gives CASSYRYPGRTYEQYF.